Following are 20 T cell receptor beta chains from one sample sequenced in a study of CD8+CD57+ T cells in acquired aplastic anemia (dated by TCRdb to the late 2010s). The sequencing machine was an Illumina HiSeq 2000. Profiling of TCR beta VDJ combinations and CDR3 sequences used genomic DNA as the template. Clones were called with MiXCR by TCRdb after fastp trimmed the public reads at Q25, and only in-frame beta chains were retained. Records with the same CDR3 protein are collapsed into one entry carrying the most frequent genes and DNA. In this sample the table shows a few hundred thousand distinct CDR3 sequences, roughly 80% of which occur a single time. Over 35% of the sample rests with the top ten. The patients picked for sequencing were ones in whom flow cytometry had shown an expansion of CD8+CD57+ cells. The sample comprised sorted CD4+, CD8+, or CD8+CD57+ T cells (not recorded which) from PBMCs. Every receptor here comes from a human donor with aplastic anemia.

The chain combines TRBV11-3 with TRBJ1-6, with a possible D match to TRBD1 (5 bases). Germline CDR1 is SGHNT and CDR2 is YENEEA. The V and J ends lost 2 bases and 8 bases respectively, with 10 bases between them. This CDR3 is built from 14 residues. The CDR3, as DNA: TGTGCCAGCAGCTTAAATTCGACAGATTCACCCCTCCACTTT. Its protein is CASSLNSTDSPLHF.

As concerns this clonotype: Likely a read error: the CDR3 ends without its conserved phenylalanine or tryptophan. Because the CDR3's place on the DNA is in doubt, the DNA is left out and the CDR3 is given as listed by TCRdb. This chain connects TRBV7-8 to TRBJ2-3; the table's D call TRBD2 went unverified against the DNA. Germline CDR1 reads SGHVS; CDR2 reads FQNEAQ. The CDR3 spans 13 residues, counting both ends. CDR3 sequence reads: CASSLAGGHATQY.

CDR3 DNA: TGCGCCAGCAGCCAATGTGGGGGGCGGGGAGAGACCCAGTACTTC. It encodes CASSQCGGRGETQYF. The chain couples TRBV4-1 to TRBJ2-5; D is perhaps TRBD1 or TRBD2 (6 bases each). In germline, CDR1 is MGHRA, CDR2 YSYEKL. The CDR3 spans 15 residues. V was shortened by 2 bases and J by 4 bases, with 14 bases between the two germline ends.

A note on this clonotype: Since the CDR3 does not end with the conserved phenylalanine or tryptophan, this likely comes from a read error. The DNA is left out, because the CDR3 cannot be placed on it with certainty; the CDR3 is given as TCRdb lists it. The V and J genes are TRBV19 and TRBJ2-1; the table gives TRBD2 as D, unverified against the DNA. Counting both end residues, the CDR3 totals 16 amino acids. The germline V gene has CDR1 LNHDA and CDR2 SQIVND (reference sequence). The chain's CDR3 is CASSIASGAYYEQLFV.

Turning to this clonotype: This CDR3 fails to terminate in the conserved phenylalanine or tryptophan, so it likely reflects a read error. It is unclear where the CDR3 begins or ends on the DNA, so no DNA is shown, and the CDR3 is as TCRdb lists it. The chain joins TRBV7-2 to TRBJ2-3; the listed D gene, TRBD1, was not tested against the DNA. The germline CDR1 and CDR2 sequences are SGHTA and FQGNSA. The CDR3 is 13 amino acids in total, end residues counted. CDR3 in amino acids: CASSLANLGQQET.

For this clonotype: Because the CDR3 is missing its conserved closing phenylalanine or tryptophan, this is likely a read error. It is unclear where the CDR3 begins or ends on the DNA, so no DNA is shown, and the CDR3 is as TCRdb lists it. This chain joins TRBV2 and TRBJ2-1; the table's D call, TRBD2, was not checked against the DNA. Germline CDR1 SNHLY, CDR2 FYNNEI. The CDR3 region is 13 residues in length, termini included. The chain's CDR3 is CASSDGRVQRRFL.

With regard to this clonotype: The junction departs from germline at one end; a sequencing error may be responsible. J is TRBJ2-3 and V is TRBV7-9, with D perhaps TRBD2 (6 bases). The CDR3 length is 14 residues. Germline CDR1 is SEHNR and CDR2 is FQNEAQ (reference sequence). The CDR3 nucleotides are TGTGCCAGCAGCTTTGAGAGAGGCGGGGAGACCGATGAGTTT. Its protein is CASSFERGGETDEF. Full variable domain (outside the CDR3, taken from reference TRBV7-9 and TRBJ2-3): DTGVSQNPRHKITKRGQNVTFRCDPISEHNRLYWYRQTLGQGPEFLTYFQNEAQLEKSRLLSDRFSAERPKGSFSTLEIQRTEQGDSAMYLCASSFERGGETDEFGPGTRLTVL.

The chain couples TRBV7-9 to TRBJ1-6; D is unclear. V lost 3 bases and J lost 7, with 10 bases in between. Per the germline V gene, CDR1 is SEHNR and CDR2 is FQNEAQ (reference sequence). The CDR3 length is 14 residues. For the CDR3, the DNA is TGTGCCAGCAGCTTTGAAAGAACCAATTCACCCCTCCACTTT. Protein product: CASSFERTNSPLHF. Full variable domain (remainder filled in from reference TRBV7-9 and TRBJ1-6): DTGVSQNPRHKITKRGQNVTFRCDPISEHNRLYWYRQTLGQGPEFLTYFQNEAQLEKSRLLSDRFSAERPKGSFSTLEIQRTEQGDSAMYLCASSFERTNSPLHFGNGTRLTVT.

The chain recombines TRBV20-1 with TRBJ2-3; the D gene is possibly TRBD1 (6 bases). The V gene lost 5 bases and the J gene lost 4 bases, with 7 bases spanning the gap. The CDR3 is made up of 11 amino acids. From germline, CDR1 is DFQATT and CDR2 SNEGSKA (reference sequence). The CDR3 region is CSAEGADTQYF. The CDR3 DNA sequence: TGCAGTGCTGAGGGGGCAGATACGCAGTATTTT.

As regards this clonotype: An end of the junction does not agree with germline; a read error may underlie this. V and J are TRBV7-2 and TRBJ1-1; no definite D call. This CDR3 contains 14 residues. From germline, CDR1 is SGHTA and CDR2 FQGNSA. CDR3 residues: CASSVAGGHATQFF. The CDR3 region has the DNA TGTGCCAGCAGCGTAGCGGGAGGGCACGCTACGCAGTTCTTT.

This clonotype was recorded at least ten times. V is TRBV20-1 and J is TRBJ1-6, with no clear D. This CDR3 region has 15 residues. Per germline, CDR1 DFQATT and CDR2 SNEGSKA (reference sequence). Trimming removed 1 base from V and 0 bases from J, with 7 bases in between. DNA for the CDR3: TGCAGTGCTAGAGCCACGAGCTCCTATAATTCACCCCTCCACTTT. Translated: CSARATSSYNSPLHF.

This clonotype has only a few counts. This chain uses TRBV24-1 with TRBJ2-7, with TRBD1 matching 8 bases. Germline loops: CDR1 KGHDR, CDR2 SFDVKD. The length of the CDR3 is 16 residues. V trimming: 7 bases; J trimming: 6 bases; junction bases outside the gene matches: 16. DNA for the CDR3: TGTGCCACCAGCCTCCCGGGACAGGCGAACCTGGCCGAGCAGTACGTC. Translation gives CATSLPGQANLAEQYV.

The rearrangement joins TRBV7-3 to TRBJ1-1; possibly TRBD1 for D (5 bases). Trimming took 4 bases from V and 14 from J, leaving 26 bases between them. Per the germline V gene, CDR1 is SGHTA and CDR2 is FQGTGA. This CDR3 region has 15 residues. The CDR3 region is CASSSEGTWGATQFF. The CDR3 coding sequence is TGTGCCAGCAGCTCAGAGGGGACCTGGGGAGCGACCCAGTTCTTT.

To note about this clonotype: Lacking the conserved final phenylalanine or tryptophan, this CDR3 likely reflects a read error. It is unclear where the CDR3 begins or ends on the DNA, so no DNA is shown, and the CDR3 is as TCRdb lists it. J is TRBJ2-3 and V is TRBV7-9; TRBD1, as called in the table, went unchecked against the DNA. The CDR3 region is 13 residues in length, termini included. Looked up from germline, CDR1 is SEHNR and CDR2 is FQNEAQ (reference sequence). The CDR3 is CASEVGAYQETYY.

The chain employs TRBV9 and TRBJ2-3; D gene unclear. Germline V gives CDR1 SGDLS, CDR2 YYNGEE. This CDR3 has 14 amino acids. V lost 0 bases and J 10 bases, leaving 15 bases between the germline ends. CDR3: CASSVAVFPDAQYF. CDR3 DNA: TGTGCCAGCAGCGTAGCAGTATTCCCCGATGCGCAGTATTTT.

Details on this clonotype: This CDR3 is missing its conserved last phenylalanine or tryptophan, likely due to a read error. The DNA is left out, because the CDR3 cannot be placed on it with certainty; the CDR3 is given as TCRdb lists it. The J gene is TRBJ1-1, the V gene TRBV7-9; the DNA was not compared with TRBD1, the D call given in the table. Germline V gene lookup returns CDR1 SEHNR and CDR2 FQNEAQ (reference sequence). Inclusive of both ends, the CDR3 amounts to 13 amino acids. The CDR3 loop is CAGQGTRETQYFG.

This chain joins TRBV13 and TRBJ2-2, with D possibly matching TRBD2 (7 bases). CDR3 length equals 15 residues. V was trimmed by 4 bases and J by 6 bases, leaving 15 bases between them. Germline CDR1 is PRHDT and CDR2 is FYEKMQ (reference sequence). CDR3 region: CASSSDGGRPGELFF. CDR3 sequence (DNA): TGTGCCAGCAGCTCAGACGGGGGGCGCCCCGGGGAGCTGTTTTTT.

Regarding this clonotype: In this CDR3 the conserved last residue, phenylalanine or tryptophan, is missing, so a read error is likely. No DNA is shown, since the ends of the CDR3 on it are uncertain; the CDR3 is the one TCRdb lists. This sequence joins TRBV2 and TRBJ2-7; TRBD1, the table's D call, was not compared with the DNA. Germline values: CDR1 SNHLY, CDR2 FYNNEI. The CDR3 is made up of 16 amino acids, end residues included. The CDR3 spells CASSELEPLLYAEYYG.

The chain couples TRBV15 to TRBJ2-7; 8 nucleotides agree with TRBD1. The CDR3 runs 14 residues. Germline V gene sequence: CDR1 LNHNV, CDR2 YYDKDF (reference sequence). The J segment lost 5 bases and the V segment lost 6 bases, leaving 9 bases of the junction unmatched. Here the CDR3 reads CATRSGQGWDEQYF. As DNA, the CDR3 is TGTGCCACCAGGTCAGGACAGGGCTGGGACGAGCAGTACTTC.

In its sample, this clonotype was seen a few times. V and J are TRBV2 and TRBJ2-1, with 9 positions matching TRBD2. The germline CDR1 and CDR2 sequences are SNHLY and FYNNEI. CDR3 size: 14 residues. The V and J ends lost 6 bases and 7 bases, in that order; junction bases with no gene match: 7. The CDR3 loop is CASRDSSGANEQFF. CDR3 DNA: TGTGCCAGCAGAGACTCTAGCGGGGCGAATGAGCAGTTCTTC.